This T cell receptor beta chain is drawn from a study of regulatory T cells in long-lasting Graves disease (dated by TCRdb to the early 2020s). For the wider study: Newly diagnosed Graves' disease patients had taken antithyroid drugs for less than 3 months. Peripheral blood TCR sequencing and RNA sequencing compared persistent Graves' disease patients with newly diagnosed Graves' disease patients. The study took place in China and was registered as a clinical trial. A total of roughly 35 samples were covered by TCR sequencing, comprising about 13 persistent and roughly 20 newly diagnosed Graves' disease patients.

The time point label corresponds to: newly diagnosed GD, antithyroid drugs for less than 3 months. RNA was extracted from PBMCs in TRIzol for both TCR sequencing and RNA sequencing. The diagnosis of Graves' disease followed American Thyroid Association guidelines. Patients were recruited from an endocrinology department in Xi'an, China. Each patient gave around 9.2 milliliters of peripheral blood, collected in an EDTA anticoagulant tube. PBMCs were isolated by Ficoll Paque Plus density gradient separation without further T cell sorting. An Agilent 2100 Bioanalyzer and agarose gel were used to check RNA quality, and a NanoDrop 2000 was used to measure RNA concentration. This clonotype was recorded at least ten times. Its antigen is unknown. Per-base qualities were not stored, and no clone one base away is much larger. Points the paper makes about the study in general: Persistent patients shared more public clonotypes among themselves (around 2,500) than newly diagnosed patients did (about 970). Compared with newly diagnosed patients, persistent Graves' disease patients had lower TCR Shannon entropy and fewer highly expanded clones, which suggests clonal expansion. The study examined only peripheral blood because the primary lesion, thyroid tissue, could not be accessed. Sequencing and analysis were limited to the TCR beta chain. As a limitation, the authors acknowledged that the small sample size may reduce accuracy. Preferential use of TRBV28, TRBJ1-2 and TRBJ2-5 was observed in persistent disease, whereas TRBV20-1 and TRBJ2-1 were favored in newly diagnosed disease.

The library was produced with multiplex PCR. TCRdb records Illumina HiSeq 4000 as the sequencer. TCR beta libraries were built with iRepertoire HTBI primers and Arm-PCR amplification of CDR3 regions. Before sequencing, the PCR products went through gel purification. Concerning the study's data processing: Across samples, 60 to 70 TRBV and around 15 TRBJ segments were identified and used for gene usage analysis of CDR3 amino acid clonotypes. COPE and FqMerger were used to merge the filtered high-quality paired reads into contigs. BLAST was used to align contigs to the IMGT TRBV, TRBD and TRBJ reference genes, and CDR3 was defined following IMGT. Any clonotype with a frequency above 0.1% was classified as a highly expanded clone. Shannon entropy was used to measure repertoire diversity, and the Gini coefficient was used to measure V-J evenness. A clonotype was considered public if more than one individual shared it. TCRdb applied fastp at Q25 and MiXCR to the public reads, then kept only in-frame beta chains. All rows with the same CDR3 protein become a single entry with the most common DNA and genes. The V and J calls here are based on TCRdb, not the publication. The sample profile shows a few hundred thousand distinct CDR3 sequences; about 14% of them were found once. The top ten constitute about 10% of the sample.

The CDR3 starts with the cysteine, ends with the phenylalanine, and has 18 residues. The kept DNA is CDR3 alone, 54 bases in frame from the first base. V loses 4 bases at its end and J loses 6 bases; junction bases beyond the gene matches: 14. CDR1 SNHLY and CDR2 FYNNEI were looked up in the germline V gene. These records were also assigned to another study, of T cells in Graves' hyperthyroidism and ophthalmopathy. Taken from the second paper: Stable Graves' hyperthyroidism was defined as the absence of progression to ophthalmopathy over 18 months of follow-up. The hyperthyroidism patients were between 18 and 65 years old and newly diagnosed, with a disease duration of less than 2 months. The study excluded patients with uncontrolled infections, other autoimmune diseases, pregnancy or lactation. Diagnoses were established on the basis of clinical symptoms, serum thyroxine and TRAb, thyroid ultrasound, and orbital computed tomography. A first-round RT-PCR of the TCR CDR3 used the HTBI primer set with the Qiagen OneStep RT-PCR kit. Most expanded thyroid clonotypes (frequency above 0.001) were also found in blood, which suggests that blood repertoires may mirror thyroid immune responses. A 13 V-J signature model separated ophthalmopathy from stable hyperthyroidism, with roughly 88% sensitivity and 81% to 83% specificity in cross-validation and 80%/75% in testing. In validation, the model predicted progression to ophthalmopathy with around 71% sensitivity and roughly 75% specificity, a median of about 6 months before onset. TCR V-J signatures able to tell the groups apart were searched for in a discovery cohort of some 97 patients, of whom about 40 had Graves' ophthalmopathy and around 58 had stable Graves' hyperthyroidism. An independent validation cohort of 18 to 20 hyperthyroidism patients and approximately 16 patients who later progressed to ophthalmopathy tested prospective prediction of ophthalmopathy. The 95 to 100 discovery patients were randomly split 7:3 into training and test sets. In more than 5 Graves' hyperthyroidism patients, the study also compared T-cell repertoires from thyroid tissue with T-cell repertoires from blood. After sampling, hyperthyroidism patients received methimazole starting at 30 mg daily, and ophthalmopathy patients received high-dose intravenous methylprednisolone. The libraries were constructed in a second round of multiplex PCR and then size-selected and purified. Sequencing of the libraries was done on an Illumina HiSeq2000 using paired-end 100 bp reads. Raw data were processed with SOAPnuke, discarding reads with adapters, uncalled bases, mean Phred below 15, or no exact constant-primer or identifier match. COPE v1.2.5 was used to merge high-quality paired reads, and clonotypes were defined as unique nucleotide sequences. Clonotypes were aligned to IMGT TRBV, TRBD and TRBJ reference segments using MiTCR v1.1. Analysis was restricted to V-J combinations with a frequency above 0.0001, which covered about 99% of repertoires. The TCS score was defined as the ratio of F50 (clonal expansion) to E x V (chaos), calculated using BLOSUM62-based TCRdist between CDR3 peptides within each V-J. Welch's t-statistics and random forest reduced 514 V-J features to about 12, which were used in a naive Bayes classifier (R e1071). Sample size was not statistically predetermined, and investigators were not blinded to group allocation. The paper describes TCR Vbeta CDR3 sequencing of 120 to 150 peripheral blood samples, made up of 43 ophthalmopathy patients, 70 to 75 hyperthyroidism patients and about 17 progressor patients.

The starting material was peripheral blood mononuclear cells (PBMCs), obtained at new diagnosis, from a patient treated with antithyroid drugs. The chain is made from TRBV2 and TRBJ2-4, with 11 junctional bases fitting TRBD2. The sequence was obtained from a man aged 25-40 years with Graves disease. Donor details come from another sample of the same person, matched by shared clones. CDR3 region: CASSGRSSGRMSGNIQYF. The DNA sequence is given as TGTGCCAGCAGTGGTCGGTCTAGCGGGAGGATGAGTGGAAACATTCAGTACTTC.